The 32 T cell receptor beta chains below were found in one sample sequenced in a study of T cells in Graves' hyperthyroidism and ophthalmopathy. Regions amplified from RNA transcripts were the TCR beta CDR3 regions. When the TCR CDR3 underwent first-round RT-PCR, the HTBI primer set was used. From the multiplex PCR reads, TCRdb called clonotypes with MiXCR, one entry per CDR3 protein. The table shows some 620,000 distinct CDR3 sequences, with around 16% occurring only once. The sample comprised blood. The source is a woman aged 25 to 45 with Graves' hyperthyroidism.

This clonotype has at least ten counts. This sequence joins TRBV6-5 and TRBJ2-2; D gene uncertain. V was pared by 2 bases and J by 0 bases, with 10 bases between. The germline gives CDR1 MNHEY, CDR2 SVGAGI. The CDR3 length is 16 residues. The CDR3 DNA follows: TGTGCCAGCAGTTACGAAGGGCCCGCGAACACCGGGGAGCTGTTTTTT. It codes for CASSYEGPANTGELFF.

Many counts were recorded for this clonotype. The CDR3 reads CASSRGQASTDTQYF. For the CDR3, the DNA is TGTGCCAGCAGTCGGGGACAGGCGAGCACAGATACGCAGTATTTT. The rearrangement uses TRBV28 and TRBJ2-3; 8 bases align to TRBD1. Germline V gene sequence: CDR1 MDHEN, CDR2 SYDVKM. V was pared by 5 bases and J by 0 bases, with 4 bases of the junction left unmatched. This CDR3 is built from 15 residues.

This clonotype was observed at least ten times. CDR3 DNA: TGTGCCTGGAGTGAGGGCCTTGTGCGGGTACTAAATCAGCCCCAGCATTTT. This codes for CAWSEGLVRVLNQPQHF. The chain joins TRBV30 to TRBJ1-5; D is unresolved. Germline V CDR1 and CDR2: GTSNPN, SVGIG (reference sequence). There are 17 residues in the CDR3. V was clipped by 1 base and J by 4 bases, with 20 bases between them.

This clonotype was detected a few times. The chain is built from TRBV9 and TRBJ2-1; 10 positions agree with TRBD2. This CDR3 region has 15 residues. Trimming took 0 bases from V and 7 from J; bases not matched to a gene: 4. Germline V gives CDR1 SGDLS, CDR2 YYNGEE. The CDR3 sequence is CASSVGLAGENEQFF. The CDR3 DNA follows: TGTGCCAGCAGCGTAGGGCTAGCGGGAGAAAATGAGCAGTTCTTC.

This clonotype was recorded many times. The chain couples TRBV30 to TRBJ2-1; the D gene is possibly TRBD2 (5 bases). V gave up 0 bases and J gave up 9 bases, with 9 bases separating them. There are 12 residues in the CDR3. Per the germline V gene, CDR1 is GTSNPN and CDR2 is SVGIG (reference sequence). This CDR3 reads CAWSVLRGEQFF. CDR3 in DNA: TGTGCCTGGAGTGTCCTCCGGGGTGAGCAGTTCTTC.

This clonotype has at least ten counts. The chain has TRBV30 and TRBJ2-1, with 7 bases that match TRBD1. Germline V gene data show CDR1 as GTSNPN and CDR2 as SVGIG (reference sequence). This CDR3 region has 13 residues. V dropped 3 bases and J dropped 5; count of bases not matched to a gene: 4. CDR3 amino acids: CAWSGTVNNEQFF. CDR3 nucleotides: TGTGCCTGGAGCGGGACAGTGAACAATGAGCAGTTCTTC.

The chain employs TRBV19 and TRBJ2-1; 12 bases align to TRBD2. CDR3 length: 14 amino acids. Per the germline V gene, CDR1 is LNHDA and CDR2 is SQIVND (reference sequence). With 4 bases clipped from V and 8 bases from J, the junction kept 3 bases outside the gene matches. The CDR3 nucleotides are TGTGCCAGTAGTACTAGCGGGAGGGGCGATGAGCAGTTCTTC. Protein: CASSTSGRGDEQFF. The variable domain in full, completed from reference TRBV19 and TRBJ2-1, reads DGGITQSPKYLFRKEGQNVTLSCEQNLNHDAMYWYRQDPGQGLRLIYYSQIVNDFQKGDIAEGYSVSREKKESFPLTVTSAQKNPTAFYLCASSTSGRGDEQFFGPGTRLTVL.

There are a few counts of this clonotype. The V gene is TRBV29-1, the J gene TRBJ2-1, with 10 bases identical to TRBD2. Trimming cost V 5 bases and J 3 bases; bases outside gene matches: 10. From germline, CDR1 is SQVTM and CDR2 ANQGSEA. This CDR3 is 16 amino acids long. DNA for the CDR3: TGCAGCGTTCCGGGGTCTAGCGGGGGTGGCTACAATGAGCAGTTCTTC. Encoded protein: CSVPGSSGGGYNEQFF.

This clonotype was detected many times. The V and J genes are TRBV30 and TRBJ1-4; D is unresolved. Trimming stripped 2 bases from V and 7 bases from J, with 11 bases between. The CDR3 consists of 13 residues. CDR1 GTSNPN and CDR2 SVGIG come from the germline V gene (reference sequence). The CDR3 loop reads CAWSKADREKLFF. The CDR3 DNA follows: TGTGCCTGGAGTAAGGCAGATCGTGAAAAACTGTTTTTT.

This clonotype was seen ten or more times. The chain is built from TRBV2 and TRBJ2-3, with D uncertain. Germline loops: CDR1 SNHLY, CDR2 FYNNEI. The CDR3 contains 13 residues. The V end lost 1 base, the J end lost 6 bases, and 8 bases lay between the germline ends. The CDR3 is CASSEGWRDTQYF. The CDR3 DNA follows: TGTGCCAGCAGTGAAGGTTGGCGGGATACGCAGTATTTT.

Ten or more counts support this clonotype. V is TRBV28 and J is TRBJ1-2, with 10 positions matching TRBD1. CDR3 length: 18 residues. The germline V gene has CDR1 MDHEN and CDR2 SYDVKM. V lost 4 bases and J lost 1; bases outside the gene matches: 12. CDR3 DNA: TGTGCCAGCAGTTCCCGACTTCCCGGGACAGGGGTTAACTATGGCTACACCTTC. Translation gives CASSSRLPGTGVNYGYTF.

This chain joins TRBV30 and TRBJ2-7; TRBD2 matches at 8 bases. CDR1 and CDR2 (germline): GTSNPN, SVGIG (reference sequence). CDR3 length: 15 amino acids. The trim removed 0 bases at V and 3 bases at J, leaving 7 bases unmatched. In DNA form, the CDR3 reads TGTGCCTGGAGTGTATTAGCGGGGACCCACTACGAGCAGTACTTC. This sequence encodes CAWSVLAGTHYEQYF.

With regard to this clonotype: A clone one base away is much larger, so this may be a read error. The rearrangement uses TRBV28 and TRBJ2-7, with D maybe TRBD2 (6 bases). V lost 2 bases and J lost 0, with 23 bases in between. This CDR3 is built from 19 residues. Germline values: CDR1 MDHEN, CDR2 SYDVKM. The CDR3 protein is CASSLGGASERHVSYEQYF. The CDR3 DNA sequence: TGTGCCAGCAGTTTAGGAGGGGCTAGCGAGAGACACGTCTCCTACGAGCAGTACTTC.

The table lists this clonotype with a few counts. The V call is TRBV15, the J call TRBJ2-3, with D unresolved. Trimming pared 4 bases from V and 2 bases from J, leaving 13 bases between. CDR3 length equals 15 residues. CDR1 LNHNV and CDR2 YYDKDF come from the germline V gene (reference sequence). The CDR3 DNA is TGTGCCACCAGCAAGGGCTCAACGTACACAGATACGCAGTATTTT. Protein product: CATSKGSTYTDTQYF.

This clonotype was seen more than once but under ten times. V gene TRBV6-1 combines with J gene TRBJ1-1; the D gene is possibly TRBD1 (6 bases). This CDR3 has 15 amino acids. Germline V gene lookup returns CDR1 MNHNS and CDR2 SASEGT. V shed 3 bases and J shed 1 base, with 12 bases lying between them. The CDR3 sequence is CASSESGARNTEAFF. CDR3 in DNA: TGTGCCAGCAGTGAGTCGGGGGCGCGGAACACTGAAGCTTTCTTT.

This clonotype appeared many times. The chain joins TRBV28 to TRBJ1-2, with 7 bases fitting TRBD1. With 3 bases clipped from V and 6 bases from J, the junction kept 7 bases outside the gene matches. Germline CDR1 is MDHEN and CDR2 is SYDVKM. This CDR3 has 14 amino acids. The CDR3 region has the DNA TGTGCCAGCAGTTTCGCTACAGGGGCGAATGGCTACACCTTC. It is translated as CASSFATGANGYTF.

This clonotype appeared a few times. The CDR3 here is CASSEPDREKLFF. The DNA of the CDR3 is TGTGCCAGCAGTGAACCGGACAGGGAAAAACTGTTTTTT. The chain employs TRBV6-1 and TRBJ1-4; 7 bases match TRBD1. The CDR3 is made up of 13 amino acids. Germline V CDR1 and CDR2: MNHNS, SASEGT. V trimming: 2 bases; J trimming: 8 bases; junction bases outside the gene matches: 2.

This clonotype turned up a few times. The genes are TRBV20-1 and TRBJ1-1; D ambiguous. V was clipped by 2 bases and J by 1 base, with 8 bases between them. Germline lookup yields CDR1 DFQATT and CDR2 SNEGSKA (reference sequence). The length of the CDR3 is 13 residues. The CDR3 coding sequence is TGCAGTGCTAGACAGAATACGAACACTGAAGCTTTCTTT. Amino acids: CSARQNTNTEAFF.

This clonotype has more than one count but fewer than ten. The V gene is TRBV14, the J gene TRBJ2-3; TRBD2 might be the D (6 bases). V lost 3 bases, J lost 3 bases, and 10 bases lay in between. The CDR3 length is 14 residues. The germline V gene has CDR1 SGHDN and CDR2 FVKESK. The CDR3 is CASSQNSGTDTQYF. The DNA for the CDR3 is TGTGCCAGCAGCCAGAATAGCGGAACAGATACGCAGTATTTT. The full variable domain, its missing parts supplied by reference TRBV14 and TRBJ2-3, is EAGVTQFPSHSVIEKGQTVTLRCDPISGHDNLYWYRRVMGKEIKFLLHFVKESKQDESGMPNNRFLAERTGGTYSTLKVQPAELEDSGVYFCASSQNSGTDTQYFGPGTRLTVL.

This clonotype was seen a handful of times. V is TRBV28 and J is TRBJ2-2, with 9 bases fitting TRBD2. Germline V gene data show CDR1 as MDHEN and CDR2 as SYDVKM. The junction had 8 bases not matched to a gene; V was cut back by 7 bases and J by 5 bases. This CDR3 has 15 amino acids. CDR3 nucleotides: TGTGCCAGCAACCTTGGACTAGCGCAAACCGGGGAGCTGTTTTTT. Protein: CASNLGLAQTGELFF.

J is TRBJ2-2 and V is TRBV5-1, with 10 bases lining up with TRBD1. Trimming took 2 bases from V and 4 from J; bases not matched to a gene: 11. The CDR3 totals 18 residues. In germline, CDR1 is SGHRS, CDR2 YFSETQ. The CDR3 here is CASSFRRGTGDPTGELFF. CDR3 in DNA: TGCGCCAGCAGCTTCCGACGGGGGACAGGGGACCCCACCGGGGAGCTGTTTTTT.

This clonotype was picked up many times. The chain is built from TRBV7-8 and TRBJ2-1; D is possibly TRBD2 (6 bases). The V end was cut by 2 bases, the J end by 0 bases, with 11 bases between. The germline V gene has CDR1 SGHVS and CDR2 FQNEAQ. The CDR3 has 16 amino acids. The CDR3 loop reads CASSLYRGDSYNEQFF. The CDR3 coding sequence is TGTGCCAGCAGCTTATATCGCGGGGACTCCTACAATGAGCAGTTCTTC.

There are many counts of this clonotype. This chain connects TRBV30 to TRBJ1-1; no firm D call. Germline CDR1 is GTSNPN and CDR2 is SVGIG (reference sequence). Between the trimmed V and J ends, which lost 2 bases and 0 bases, there was a span of 4 bases. This CDR3 region has 12 residues. The CDR3 loop reads CAWSIVNTEAFF. In nucleotides, the CDR3 is TGTGCCTGGAGTATCGTGAACACTGAAGCTTTCTTT.

In its sample, this clonotype was seen many times. The gene calls are TRBV20-1 and TRBJ2-7, with a weak D call TRBD2 (5 bases). The CDR3 totals 12 residues. Germline V gene lookup returns CDR1 DFQATT and CDR2 SNEGSKA (reference sequence). The V gene lost 6 bases and the J gene lost 3 bases, with 12 bases spanning the gap. The CDR3 region is CSAVLEDYEQYF. The CDR3 nucleotides read TGCAGTGCCGTCTTGGAGGACTACGAGCAGTACTTC.

V gene TRBV7-3 combines with J gene TRBJ2-5; D tentatively reads TRBD1 or TRBD2 (6 bases each). V was pared by 2 bases and J by 0 bases, with 13 bases between. Germline V gives CDR1 SGHTA, CDR2 FQGTGA. This CDR3 has 16 amino acids. DNA for the CDR3: TGTGCCAGCAGCTTAGGAGGGGGGACGGACCAAGAGACCCAGTACTTC. This gives the protein CASSLGGGTDQETQYF. Combining the CDR3 with reference TRBV7-3 and TRBJ2-5 gives the whole variable domain GAGVSQTPSNKVTEKGKYVELRCDPISGHTALYWYRQSLGQGPEFLIYFQGTGAADDSGLPNDRFFAVRPEGSVSTLKIQRTERGDSAVYLCASSLGGGTDQETQYFGPGTRLLVL.

A few counts support this clonotype. The V and J genes are TRBV9 and TRBJ2-7; 11 nucleotides agree with TRBD2. This CDR3 has 14 amino acids. Unmatched junction bases numbered 4, after V lost 4 bases and J lost 4 bases. Germline-derived CDR1 and CDR2 are SGDLS and YYNGEE. The CDR3 reads CASSPRLAGYEQYF. CDR3 DNA sequence: TGTGCCAGCAGCCCGAGACTAGCGGGATACGAGCAGTACTTC.

This clonotype was seen repeatedly, ten times or more. This rearrangement joins TRBV18 to TRBJ2-7; possibly TRBD2 for D (5 bases). Trimming stripped 0 bases from V and 5 bases from J, with 11 bases between. Per germline, CDR1 KGHSH and CDR2 LQKENI. The CDR3 is 14 residues long. As DNA, the CDR3 is TGTGCCAGCTCACCACCGTTGTTCGGGGACGAGCAGTACTTC. Protein product: CASSPPLFGDEQYF.

The CDR3 DNA reads TGTGCCAGCAGTTTAAAGCCCCAGCATTTT. Its translation: CASSLKPQHF. The chain joins TRBV28 to TRBJ1-5; D is unclear. CDR3 length equals 10 residues. V lost 2 bases and J lost 8, with 1 base in between. Germline V gene sequence: CDR1 MDHEN, CDR2 SYDVKM.

This clonotype was detected only a few times. This chain joins TRBV4-3 and TRBJ2-2; D gene unclear. Germline V gives CDR1 LGHNA, CDR2 YSLEER. With 10 bases removed from V and 7 bases from J, the gap between germline ends came to 13 bases. This CDR3 is built from 12 residues. CDR3 protein: CATHQVDGELFF. The CDR3, as DNA: TGCGCCACTCATCAGGTGGACGGGGAGCTGTTTTTT.

This clonotype has at least ten counts. The CDR3 DNA is TGCGCCAGCCACGGGATGGGCAATGAGCAGTTCTTC. It encodes CASHGMGNEQFF. The chain has TRBV5-1 and TRBJ2-1; the D gene is possibly TRBD2 (5 bases). The germline V and J ends were trimmed by 7 bases and 6 bases, with 11 bases remaining between them. The germline gives CDR1 SGHRS, CDR2 YFSETQ. CDR3 length: 12 amino acids.

Only a few counts were recorded for this clonotype. For the CDR3, the DNA is TGTGCCAGCGGGACAGGTCGCTATAATTCACCCCTCCACTTT. It translates to CASGTGRYNSPLHF. J is TRBJ1-6 and V is TRBV19; 8 nucleotides line up with TRBD1. The V segment lost 9 bases and the J segment 3 bases; nucleotides outside the gene matches: 4. This CDR3 has 14 amino acids. Germline CDR1 LNHDA, CDR2 SQIVND (reference sequence).

The chain uses TRBV6-2 or TRBV6-3 and TRBJ2-7; D may be TRBD2 (5 bases). The CDR3 consists of 14 residues. Germline assignment: CDR1 MNHEY and CDR2 SVGEGT. V lost 2 bases and J 5 bases, leaving 13 bases between the germline ends. For the CDR3, the DNA is TGTGCCAGCAGTTACACGTTGGGTAGCGACGAGCAGTACTTC. It specifies CASSYTLGSDEQYF.